This TCR beta chain was retrieved from a study of blood T cell repertoires in COVID-19. Study at large: Nucleic acid was either cDNA or gDNA, and it came from T cells, B-cell-depleted T cells, or PBMCs.

The CDR3 spans 16 residues. The ends lost 1 base at V and 5 bases at J; junction bases unmatched: 7. The germline V gene encodes CDR1 SGHVS and CDR2 FNYEAQ. Per the authors' pipeline: Reference gene primer amplification gave nucleated cell count estimates. Sequencing was performed with immunoSEQ multiplex PCR; in TCRdb, only in-frame clones are kept and a portion is missing. V and J calls and clone size come straight from that table; D and trimming were deduced from the DNA. The sample has about 240,000 clones, 75% to 90% seen once. Source material: peripheral blood. The chain joins TRBV7-6 to TRBJ1-4; 7 bases match TRBD1. This TCR came from a woman aged 55 to 70 with active or convalescent COVID-19. The CDR3 coding sequence is TGTGCCAGCAGCTTAGGACTCGGGACAGCAAATGAAAAACTGTTTTTT. Translating it yields CASSLGLGTANEKLFF.